This TCR beta chain is from a study of CD8+ T cells in alopecia areata. This clone was counted a few times. Deletions cut 8 bases from V and 7 bases from J, with 12 bases between. The CDR3 contains 11 residues. Germline lookup yields CDR1 SGHVS and CDR2 FNYEAQ. After isolation, RNA underwent reverse transcription to generate cDNA as the sequencing template. TCRdb keeps only in-frame clones here, not all; method: immunoSEQ multiplex PCR. The table lists more than 90,000 clones, around two fifths of them singletons. This rearrangement joins TRBV7-6 to TRBJ2-7; D perhaps matches TRBD1 (5 bases). The clonotype was recovered from a human donor with alopecia areata. The sequencing sample was made of CD4+ T cells sorted from blood. Written as DNA, the CDR3 is TGTGCCAGCTCCCAGGCAGGGGAGCAGTACTTC. Residues: CASSQAGEQYF.